What follows are 16 T cell receptor beta chains derived from one specimen sequenced in a study of siplizumab effects on memory and regulatory T cells. Sequencing was performed with immunoSEQ multiplex PCR; in TCRdb, only in-frame clones are kept and a portion is missing. This table holds some 100,000 clones, 95% to 97% found once. Sequences were obtained from naive CD4+ T cells sorted from blood. These receptors all come from a human donor in good health.

This chain uses TRBV7-2 with TRBJ2-7; no firm D call. This CDR3 spans 12 amino acids. V was trimmed by 1 base and J by 6 bases, leaving 7 bases between them. Germline V gene data show CDR1 as SGHTA and CDR2 as FQGNSA. The CDR3 coding sequence is TGTGCCAGCAGCTTAGAGAGTACCGAGCAGTACTTC. Translated, it gives CASSLESTEQYF.

The V call is TRBV30, the J call TRBJ2-3; D call uncertain. Germline CDR1 GTSNPN, CDR2 SVGIG (reference sequence). V gave up 1 base and J gave up 5 bases, with 4 bases separating them. The CDR3 runs 11 residues. The CDR3 DNA is TGTGCCTGGAGTGCTCAAGATACGCAGTATTTT. It yields the protein CAWSAQDTQYF.

V is TRBV4-1 and J is TRBJ2-3; the D is unclear. This CDR3 is built from 15 residues. CDR1 and CDR2 (germline): MGHRA, YSYEKL. V lost 4 bases, J lost 0 bases, and 11 bases lay in between. As DNA, the CDR3 is TGCGCCAGCAGCCGAATAGGAACTAGCACAGATACGCAGTATTTT. Translation: CASSRIGTSTDTQYF.

V gene TRBV20-1 combines with J gene TRBJ2-7; D gene unclear. The germline V gene encodes CDR1 DFQATT and CDR2 SNEGSKA (reference sequence). CDR3 length: 11 amino acids. V lost 3 bases, J lost 4 bases, and 7 bases lay in between. CDR3 nucleotides: TGCAGTGCTAGTGGGGAATACGAGCAGTACTTC. Its translation: CSASGEYEQYF.

The chain has TRBV7-2 and TRBJ2-7; D gene uncertain. The germline V gene encodes CDR1 SGHTA and CDR2 FQGNSA. Trimming took 0 bases from V and 5 from J, leaving 5 bases between them. This CDR3 is built from 12 residues. In nucleotides, the CDR3 is TGTGCCAGCAGCTTAGCCAGGCACGAGCAGTACTTC. This gives the protein CASSLARHEQYF.

This chain connects TRBV2 to TRBJ2-1; TRBD2 is a possible D gene (5 bases). Germline CDR1 SNHLY, CDR2 FYNNEI. The length of the CDR3 is 12 residues. The ends were cut back, 4 bases at V and 4 bases at J, with 5 bases in the middle. CDR3 DNA sequence: TGTGCCAGCAGTGGGGAGTACAATGAGCAGTTCTTC. It yields the protein CASSGEYNEQFF.

The CDR3 sequence is CASQEGASSGNTIYF. The CDR3 DNA is TGTGCCAGCCAAGAAGGAGCCAGCTCTGGAAACACCATATATTTT. The chain carries TRBV6-1 and TRBJ1-3; D remains ambiguous. Germline V lookup: CDR1 MNHNS, CDR2 SASEGT. V was clipped by 8 bases and J by 0 bases, with 14 bases between them. The CDR3 runs to 15 residues.

This clone occurred once. The gene calls are TRBV6-5 and TRBJ2-1; D remains unclear. Trimming cost V 0 bases and J 4 bases, with 13 bases left between them. Looked up from germline, CDR1 is MNHEY and CDR2 is SVGAGI. This CDR3 is built from 16 residues. The CDR3 DNA reads TGTGCCAGCAGTTACTCTCGAATTGGCCTTTACAATGAGCAGTTCTTC. This codes for CASSYSRIGLYNEQFF.

The sample holds one count of this clone. The chain couples TRBV28 to TRBJ1-5; D is uncertain. V dropped 5 bases and J dropped 0 bases, with 11 bases sitting between them. The length of the CDR3 is 15 residues. CDR1 and CDR2 (germline): MDHEN, SYDVKM. The CDR3 nucleotides read TGTGCCAGCAGTGACACTCGGGGTAGCAATCAGCCCCAGCATTTT. Translated, it gives CASSDTRGSNQPQHF.

This rearrangement joins TRBV6-5 to TRBJ1-1, with TRBD1 matching over 8 bases. V lost 5 bases to trimming and J lost 0 bases; unmatched junction nucleotides: 5. CDR3 length: 15 residues. Germline V lookup: CDR1 MNHEY, CDR2 SVGAGI. CDR3 sequence: CASSQTGALNTEAFF. CDR3 sequence (DNA): TGTGCCAGCAGTCAGACAGGGGCTTTGAACACTGAAGCTTTCTTT.

V usage is TRBV18 and J usage is TRBJ2-7; 10 bases fit TRBD1. Trimming at V came to 3 bases and at J to 3 bases, leaving 2 bases not matched to a gene. Germline loops: CDR1 KGHSH, CDR2 LQKENI. There are 14 residues in the CDR3. CDR3 residues: CASSPGQGFYEQYF. For the CDR3, the DNA is TGTGCCAGCTCACCGGGACAGGGGTTCTACGAGCAGTACTTC.

The chain is built from TRBV5-8 and TRBJ2-3; TRBD2 matches at 8 bases. CDR1 is SGHTS and CDR2 is YDEGEE in the germline V gene. The CDR3 runs 14 residues. Losses at the gene ends were 4 bases for V and 5 bases for J; bases not matched to a gene: 6. The DNA for the CDR3 is TGTGCCAGCAGCATAGGACTAGCCCAAGATACGCAGTATTTT. This translates into CASSIGLAQDTQYF.

The V gene is TRBV6-6, the J gene TRBJ2-7; D is unresolved. The CDR3 has 15 amino acids. The ends were cut back, 1 base at V and 3 bases at J, with 13 bases in the middle. CDR1 and CDR2 (germline): MNHNY, SVGAGI (reference sequence). The CDR3 is CASSYYVSPIYEQYF. Here the CDR3 DNA reads TGTGCCAGCAGTTACTACGTCAGCCCTATCTACGAGCAGTACTTC.

V gene TRBV5-1 combines with J gene TRBJ2-7, with 8 bases that match TRBD2. The CDR3 covers 14 residues. V trimming: 3 bases; J trimming: 0 bases; junction bases outside the gene matches: 2. Germline loops: CDR1 SGHRS, CDR2 YFSETQ. In DNA form, the CDR3 reads TGCGCCAGCAGCTATAGCGGGAACTCCTACGAGCAGTACTTC. Its translation is CASSYSGNSYEQYF. Together with reference TRBV5-1 and TRBJ2-7, the CDR3 gives the full variable domain: KAGVTQTPRYLIKTRGQQVTLSCSPISGHRSVSWYQQTPGQGLQFLFEYFSETQRNKGNFPGRFSGRQFSNSRSEMNVSTLELGDSALYLCASSYSGNSYEQYFGPGTRLTVT.

This chain connects TRBV6-5 to TRBJ2-1; TRBD2 agrees at 7 bases. This CDR3 is built from 15 residues. Germline V gives CDR1 MNHEY, CDR2 SVGAGI. The ends lost 2 bases at V and 3 bases at J; junction bases unmatched: 4. In DNA, the CDR3 is TGTGCCAGCAGTTACGGGACTATCCTCTACAATGAGCAGTTCTTC. Protein: CASSYGTILYNEQFF.

This chain joins TRBV4-2 and TRBJ2-1; D not resolved. The CDR3 spans 16 residues. The V and J ends lost 2 bases and 0 bases respectively, with 11 bases between them. The germline gives CDR1 LGHNA, CDR2 YNFKEQ. Here the CDR3 reads CASSQTPGSSYNEQFF. As DNA, the CDR3 is TGTGCCAGCAGCCAAACCCCCGGGTCCTCCTACAATGAGCAGTTCTTC.